This T cell receptor (beta chain) originates from a study of blood T cells in healthy people across ages. In this sample, this clonotype turned up a few times. After removal of 0 bases from V and 0 bases from J, the junction contained 17 bases not matched to a gene. This CDR3 region has 22 residues. Germline CDR1 SGHRS, CDR2 YFSETQ. A second PCR, run for roughly 7 to 12 cycles, used a sample-barcoded 5' primer plus a J-beta primer mix. TCRdb re-called the 5' RACE reads through MiXCR, storing one row per CDR3 protein. The table includes some 780,000 distinct CDR3 sequences, 56% detected once. V and J are TRBV5-1 and TRBJ2-6, with 8 bases identical to TRBD1. Material for sequencing was blood. The sequence derives from a man aged 35-49 years in good health. CDR3 loop: CASSLGTGPWRMSDSGANVLTF. As DNA, the CDR3 is TGCGCCAGCAGCTTGGGGACAGGGCCTTGGCGAATGAGTGACTCTGGGGCCAACGTCCTGACTTTC.